This entry features one T cell receptor beta chain sequence. This table comes from immunoSEQ multiplex PCR, and its TCRdb copy is limited to in-frame clones, with some not included. Of fewer than 85,000 clones detected, 92% appear once; the ten largest clones hold over 2%. The data were obtained in a study of T cell changes during pregnancy in multiple sclerosis. CDR3 length: 17 amino acids. V shed 5 bases, J shed 4 bases, and the junction held 11 bases outside the gene matches. Germline loops: CDR1 SNHLY, CDR2 FYNNEI. The sample here was peripheral blood, taken before pregnancy. The chain is built from TRBV2 and TRBJ2-6, with 7 bases that match TRBD1. The source of this sequence is a female donor with multiple sclerosis, enrolled in a pregnancy study. This chain's CDR3 is CASSYRGRAGGANVLTF. The CDR3 bases are TGTGCCAGCAGTTATAGGGGGCGAGCAGGGGGGGCCAACGTCCTGACTTTC.